This is a list of T cell receptor beta chains from one sample in a study of blood T cell repertoires in COVID-19. TCRdb's table, derived via immunoSEQ multiplex PCR, lists solely in-frame clones and lacks some. The data hold 200,000 to 250,000 clones, with about nine tenths observed a single time. The sequenced sample was peripheral blood. The receptors here all came from a woman aged 55 to 70 with acute or convalescent COVID-19. Both conserved end residues are part of each CDR3. Each record gives: clone size, D gene, J gene, V gene, CDR3 DNA, CDR3 protein. The D gene is left open where the match is weak. The size of a clone is reported for some rows only, either as once, few or many, or as a class for expanded clones.

>NA|NA|TRBJ1-1|TRBV7-2
TGTGCCAGCAGCCATAACAGGGATACTGAAGCTTTCTTT
CASSHNRDTEAFF
>NA|TRBD1|TRBJ1-2|TRBV5-4
TGTGCCAGCAGCCACCAAGGGACAGTCTATGGCTACACCTTC
CASSHQGTVYGYTF
>NA|NA|TRBJ1-1|TRBV5-1
TGCGCCAGCAGCGTGGACAGGAACACTGAAGCTTTCTTT
CASSVDRNTEAFF
>NA|NA|TRBJ1-1|TRBV30
TGTGCCTGGAGTGTACGCGGGGGCTTTGAAGCTTTCTTT
CAWSVRGGFEAFF
>many|TRBD2|TRBJ2-1|TRBV2
TGTGCCAGCAGTGAAGAGCGGGGGCGGGGTGAGCAGTTCTTC
CASSEERGRGEQFF
>NA|TRBD2|TRBJ2-2|TRBV6-1
TGTGCCAGCAGTGTAGTCCTAGCGGGGGAGACGAACACCGGGGAGCTGTTTTTT
CASSVVLAGETNTGELFF
>few|NA|TRBJ2-2|TRBV29-1
TGCAGCGTTGAATCCAGGGGGAACACCGGGGAGCTGTTTTTT
CSVESRGNTGELFF
>NA|NA|TRBJ2-3|TRBV21-1
NA
CASSKVGTGAGTDTQYF
>few|NA|TRBJ1-2|TRBV12-2
TGTGCAAGTCGCCTTAGGATTGGGGGCAGCAGCTATGGCTACACCTTC
CASRLRIGGSSYGYTF
>NA|TRBD2|TRBJ2-7|TRBV19
TGTGCCAGTAGTTCTGGGACTAGCGGGCTCTACGAGCAGTACTTC
CASSSGTSGLYEQYF
>NA|NA|TRBJ2-3|TRBV24-1
TGTGCCACCAGTGATGGCAGTCAGGATACGCAGTATTTT
CATSDGSQDTQYF
>NA|TRBD1|TRBJ1-2|TRBV9
TGTGCCAGCAGCGTGAGCGTAGGGGGCGCCGGCTACACCTTC
CASSVSVGGAGYTF
>NA|TRBD1|TRBJ1-6|TRBV5-1
TGCGCCAGCAGCACAGGGACAGGGGATAATTCACCCCTCCACTTT
CASSTGTGDNSPLHF
>NA|NA|TRBJ2-1|TRBV7-2
TGTGCCAGCAGCTCCAGACCCGCAGGGGGGTATGAGCAGTTCTTC
CASSSRPAGGYEQFF
>NA|TRBD1|TRBJ1-1|TRBV7-9
TGTGCCAGCACCGCGTCAGGGGGCGCGGGAGCTTTCTTT
CASTASGGAGAFF
>few|TRBD1|TRBJ1-5|TRBV5-4
TGTGCCAGCAGCATCACAGGGGCCGATCAGCCCCAGCATTTT
CASSITGADQPQHF
>NA|NA|TRBJ1-5|TRBV6-6
TGTGCCAGCAGTTACGGGGCAGGGGCTAGCAATCAGCCCCAGCATTTT
CASSYGAGASNQPQHF
>NA|NA|TRBJ1-4|TRBV3-1/TRBV3-2
TGTGCCAGCAGCCAAGGCGGGGCCTCTAATGAAAAACTGTTTTTT
CASSQGGASNEKLFF
>NA|NA|TRBJ1-6|TRBV5-4
TGTGCCAGCAGCTCCGGACGGACAGAATCACCCCTCCACTTT
CASSSGRTESPLHF
>NA|NA|TRBJ2-3|TRBV12-3/TRBV12-4
TGTGCCAGCAGGGCCCGCACAGATACGCAGTATTTT
CASRARTDTQYF
>NA|TRBD1|TRBJ2-2|TRBV18
TGTGCCAGCTCACCAAAGGTGACAGGGGTAAACACCGGGGAGCTGTTTTTT
CASSPKVTGVNTGELFF
>NA|TRBD1|TRBJ1-5|TRBV28
TGTGCCAGCACAACTACCTCCGGGACAGGGGGTATTCAGCCCCAGCATTTT
CASTTTSGTGGIQPQHF
>NA|NA|TRBJ1-4|TRBV6-5
TGTGCCAGCAGGCGAACAGGGATTAATGAAAAACTGTTTTTT
CASRRTGINEKLFF
>NA|NA|TRBJ2-3|TRBV5-6
TGTGCCAGCAGCATTATAGGGGGGGGCCCAGATACGCAGTATTTT
CASSIIGGGPDTQYF
>NA|TRBD2|TRBJ2-5|TRBV7-2
TGTGCCAGCAGCCCGAGGACTAGCGGGTTCCAAGAGACCCAGTACTTC
CASSPRTSGFQETQYF
>NA|NA|TRBJ2-1|TRBV4-1
TGCGCCAGCGGAGGGGGGGTTCTATCGAATGAGCAGTTCTTC
CASGGGVLSNEQFF
>once|NA|TRBJ1-2|TRBV11-2
TGTGCCAGCAGTCTAGGAGGGAGGAAGATGGATGGCTACACCTTC
CASSLGGRKMDGYTF
>NA|NA|TRBJ1-1|TRBV7-2
TGTGCCAGCAGCCCCCGGGGGGGCACTGAAGCTTTCTTT
CASSPRGGTEAFF
>NA|NA|TRBJ2-2|TRBV30
TGTGCCTGGAAACAGGGTCTGAACACCGGGGAGCTGTTTTTT
CAWKQGLNTGELFF
>NA|TRBD2|TRBJ2-5|TRBV25-1
TGTGCCAGCAGCAAAGCGGGAGGAGGCCAAGAGACCCAGTACTTC
CASSKAGGGQETQYF
>NA|NA|TRBJ1-5|TRBV3-1/TRBV3-2
TGTGCCAGCAGCTACTACACGATTAGCAATCAGCCCCAGCATTTT
CASSYYTISNQPQHF
>NA|TRBD1|TRBJ2-2|TRBV10-3
TGTGCCATCAGCTCCGGGACAGTATCAAACACCGGGGAGCTGTTTTTT
CAISSGTVSNTGELFF
>NA|NA|TRBJ2-7|TRBV30
TGTGCCTGGAGTGAGGATCTCCTAGCAACTACCGAGCAGTACTTC
CAWSEDLLATTEQYF
>NA|TRBD2|TRBJ2-7|TRBV28
TGTGCCTGTTACCCAGGACTAGCGGGTAACTACGAGCAGTACTTC
CACYPGLAGNYEQYF
>NA|NA|TRBJ1-1|TRBV15
TGTGCCACCAGCAGAGGAACGGCACCCCTAGGTGAAGCTTTCTTT
CATSRGTAPLGEAFF